This TCR beta chain was captured by sequencing in a study of CD8 T cells in Susac syndrome. For the study at large: Patients with Susac syndrome were, at the time of blood collection, therapy-naive, maintained on corticosteroids, or maintained on intravenous immunoglobulin alone.

Germline V gene sequence: CDR1 SQVTM, CDR2 ANQGSEA. The CDR3 runs 12 residues. V was pared by 2 bases and J by 8 bases, with 2 bases of the junction left unmatched. The sequenced target, TCR beta, came from blood CD8+ and CD4+ T cells. An input of roughly 0.5 to 1 ug of RNA was subjected to reverse transcription using random hexamers. The immunoSEQ assay covered 54 Vbeta and 13 Jbeta segments for CDR3. TCRdb passed the immunoSEQ multiplex PCR reads through MiXCR, listing each CDR3 protein once. In the table there are 200,000 to 300,000 distinct CDR3 sequences, 90% to 97% of which are singletons. Sequenced input: CD4+ T cells from PBMCs. This sequence was found in a human donor with Susac syndrome. The chain recombines TRBV29-1 with TRBJ1-4; 7 nucleotides line up with TRBD1. The CDR3 DNA reads TGCAGCGTTGAATACAGGGGAGAAAAACTGTTTTTT. Translating gives CSVEYRGEKLFF.